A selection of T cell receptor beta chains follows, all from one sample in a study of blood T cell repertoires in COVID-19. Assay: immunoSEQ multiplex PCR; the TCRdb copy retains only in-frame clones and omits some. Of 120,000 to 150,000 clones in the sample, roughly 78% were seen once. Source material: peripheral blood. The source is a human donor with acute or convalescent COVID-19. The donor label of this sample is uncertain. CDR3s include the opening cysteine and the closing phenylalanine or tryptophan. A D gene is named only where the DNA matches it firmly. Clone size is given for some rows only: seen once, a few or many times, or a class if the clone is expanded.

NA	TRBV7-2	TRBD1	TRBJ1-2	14	TGTGCCAGCAGCTTATCAGGGGGCGCCTATGGCTACACCTTC	CASSLSGGAYGYTF
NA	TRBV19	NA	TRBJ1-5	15	TGTGCCAGTAGTTCCACAGGGCATGGGAATCAGCCCCAGCATTTT	CASSSTGHGNQPQHF
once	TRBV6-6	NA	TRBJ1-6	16	TGTGCCAGCAGTTGGTTTGGCGGGGAGGGGAGTTCACCCCTCCACTTT	CASSWFGGEGSSPLHF
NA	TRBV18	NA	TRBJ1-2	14	TGTGCCAGCTCACCACCGGCCAGAAACTATGGCTACACCTTC	CASSPPARNYGYTF
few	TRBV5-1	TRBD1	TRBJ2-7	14	TGCGCCAGCAGCGTCGGACAGGGATCCTACGAGCAGTACTTC	CASSVGQGSYEQYF
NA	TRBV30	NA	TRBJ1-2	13	TGTGCCTGGAGTGAGCTTAGAGGGAGGGTCTACACCTTC	CAWSELRGRVYTF
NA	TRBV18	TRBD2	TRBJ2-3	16	TGTGCCAGCTCACCACCGGCTAGCGGGGGGGCAAATACGCAGTATTTT	CASSPPASGGANTQYF
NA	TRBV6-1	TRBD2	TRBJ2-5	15	TGTGCCAGCAGTGAAGGGAGTAGCGGGAGAGAGACCCAGTACTTC	CASSEGSSGRETQYF
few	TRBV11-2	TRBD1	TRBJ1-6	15	TGTGCCAGCAGCTTAGTGGGACAGGCAAATTCACCCCTCCACTTT	CASSLVGQANSPLHF
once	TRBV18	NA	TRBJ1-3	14	TGTGCCAGCTCACCACGTAGAGAGGGAAACACCATATATTTT	CASSPRREGNTIYF
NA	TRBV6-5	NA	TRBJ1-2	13	TGTGCCAGCAGAGTGGCGGGGGGCCATGGCTACACCTTC	CASRVAGGHGYTF
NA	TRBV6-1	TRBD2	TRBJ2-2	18	TGTGCCAGCAGTGGTTCGACTAGCGGGGGGTCGAACACCGGGGAGCTGTTTTTT	CASSGSTSGGSNTGELFF
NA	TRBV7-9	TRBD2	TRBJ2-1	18	TGTGCCAGCAGCCCTAGCCCGACTAGCGGGGGGGCCTACAATGAGCAGTTCTTC	CASSPSPTSGGAYNEQFF
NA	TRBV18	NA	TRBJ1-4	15	TGTGCCAGCTCAATGCAACACAGTGGAGGTGAAAAACTGTTTTTT	CASSMQHSGGEKLFF
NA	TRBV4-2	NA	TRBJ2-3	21	TGTGCCAGCAGCCATTTTAGTCGAGGTGTGAACCGGGACTCCAACACAGATACGCAGTATTTT	CASSHFSRGVNRDSNTDTQYF
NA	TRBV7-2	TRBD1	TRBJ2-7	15	TGTGCCAGCAGCCAGCGGGGACAGGGGCTTTACGAGCAGTACTTC	CASSQRGQGLYEQYF
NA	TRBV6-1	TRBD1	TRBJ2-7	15	TGTGCCAGCAGTGAGTGGGACAGGGGATTGAGGGAGCAGTACTTC	CASSEWDRGLREQYF
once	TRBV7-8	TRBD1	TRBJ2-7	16	TGTGCCAGCAGCCGAGCCCGGGGACAGGGGTCCTACGAGCAGTACTTC	CASSRARGQGSYEQYF
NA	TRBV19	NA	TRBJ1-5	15	TGTGCCAGTAGTGTCCTAGGCGGAAGAAATCAGCCCCAGCATTTT	CASSVLGGRNQPQHF
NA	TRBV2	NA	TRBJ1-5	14	TGTGCCAGCAGTGGGTTTGACAGGTCCCGGCCCCAGCATTTT	CASSGFDRSRPQHF
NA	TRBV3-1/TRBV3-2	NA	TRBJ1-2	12	TGTGCCAGCAGCCTTCCCGGGGAGTGTTGCACCTTC	CASSLPGECCTF
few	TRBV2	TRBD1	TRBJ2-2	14	TGTGCCAGCAGTAGACAGGGGACCACCGGGGAGCTGTTTTTT	CASSRQGTTGELFF
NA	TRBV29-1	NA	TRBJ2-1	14	TGCAGCTCCACAGCAGGGTCATACTACAATGAGCAGTTCTTC	CSSTAGSYYNEQFF
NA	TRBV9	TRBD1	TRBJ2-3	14	TGTGCCAGCAGCGTAGCCCCGGACAGGGATACGCAGTATTTT	CASSVAPDRDTQYF
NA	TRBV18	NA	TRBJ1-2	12	TGTGCCAGCTCACTACGGACAGACGGCTACACCTTC	CASSLRTDGYTF
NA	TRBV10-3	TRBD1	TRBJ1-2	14	TGTGCCATCAGACGGGGGGGACAGAACTATGGCTACACCTTC	CAIRRGGQNYGYTF